This T cell receptor beta chain emerged from a study of beta chain features in type 1 diabetes. Study-level background: The samples had 107,917,701 sorted cells examined in all. General study results and limits: In every one of the four CD4+ subsets, TCRB CDR3s were moderately but significantly shorter in Type 1 diabetes patients. Amplification by PCR could prefer shorter templates, with the same effect in patients and controls.

This CDR3 region has 15 residues. CDR1 is MNHEY and CDR2 is SVGAGI in the germline V gene. Trimming pared 6 bases from V and 0 bases from J, leaving 15 bases between. The sequenced template was cDNA made from the entire isolated RNA. Assay used: immunoSEQ multiplex PCR; TCRdb lists only in-frame clones, some missing. The top ten hold roughly 1% of the sample, which has about 340,000 clones, approximately 9.9% seen once. With respect to this clone: Its antigen is as yet unknown.

Donors contributed one heparinised blood draw apiece, averaging about 120 mL. Sorting with CD45RO/CCR7/CD25/CD127/CD95/CD27 yielded naive, central memory, regulatory and stem-like memory CD4+ cells. The chain carries TRBV6-5 and TRBJ2-7; either TRBD1 or TRBD2 may fit D (5 bases each). The source material was central memory CD4+ T cells from blood. The sequence was collected from a man in his thirties or forties with type 1 diabetes. CDR3 in amino acids: CASSQGALGSYEQYF. In nucleotides, the CDR3 is TGTGCCAGCAGCCAGGGAGCGTTGGGCTCCTACGAGCAGTACTTC.